Sequencing of this TCR beta chain was carried out in a study of metastatic and nonmetastatic thyroid tumors. The overall study: Where malignant and benign thyroid patients were concerned, repertoires were compared across blood and tumor or nodule tissue.

Findings and caveats of the study: For both blood and tumor, malignant thyroid tumors reportedly showed significantly higher TCR beta diversity than benign nodules did.

None of the patients had undergone any treatment ahead of thyroid surgery. The table lists this clone with many counts. Antigen unknown. CDR1 is LNHDA and CDR2 is SQIVND in the germline V gene (reference sequence). Trimming took off 5 bases at V and 2 bases at J, with 13 bases between the two ends. The CDR3 sequence is 15 residues long. TCRdb re-analyzed the PCR reads through MiXCR. The data contain 25,000 to 40,000 clones, approximately 15% of them seen just once; the ten biggest clones take up 4% to 5%. The sequenced sample consisted of blood. The chain carries TRBV19 and TRBJ1-5; D not certain. The source of this sequence is a female donor with papillary thyroid cancer or a benign thyroid nodule (not recorded which). Some clones in this sample may be carry-over from other donors' samples. The CDR3 here is CASSGRSTGNQPQHF. The CDR3, as DNA: TGTGCCAGTAGTGGGCGGTCGACGGGCAATCAGCCCCAGCATTTT.